These T cell receptor beta chains were read from a single sample in a study of blood T cell repertoires in COVID-19. Produced via immunoSEQ multiplex PCR; TCRdb's table is partial and in-frame only. This table holds approximately 490,000 clones, around 90% found once. Sequenced material: PBMCs or T cells enriched from blood (not recorded which). The origin of the receptors is a woman younger than 30 who had recovered from COVID-19. CDR3s include the opening cysteine and the closing phenylalanine or tryptophan. A D gene is named only where the DNA matches it firmly. Clone size is not always given. Where it is, it says once, few, many or a class for expanded clones.

cdr3_nt	cdr3_aa	d_call	v_call	cdr3_length	clone_size	j_call
TGTGCCAGCAGTGCTGCGGGTAACACTGAAGCTTTCTTT	CASSAAGNTEAFF	-	TRBV2	13	-	TRBJ1-1
TGTGCCAGCAGCTTAAACGCGAGGGGGCTAGGAGAGACCCAGTACTTC	CASSLNARGLGETQYF	TRBD1	TRBV7-8	16	-	TRBJ2-5
TGCGCCAGCAGCTTGGAGGGAGGGTACGAGCAGTACTTC	CASSLEGGYEQYF	TRBD2	TRBV5-1	13	-	TRBJ2-7
TGTGCCAGCAGGGTCGGACAGGCACTCACAGATACGCAGTATTTT	CASRVGQALTDTQYF	TRBD1	TRBV2	15	-	TRBJ2-3
TGTGCCAGCAGCGGGCAGGGAGGTGGCTACACCTTC	CASSGQGGGYTF	-	TRBV5-4	12	-	TRBJ1-2
TGTGCCAGCAGCCAAGATATGAGGGACTGGCAGTTCTTC	CASSQDMRDWQFF	-	TRBV14	13	-	TRBJ2-1
TGCGCCAGCAGCGAGGACAGGGCTGGAGGAGGCTACACCTTC	CASSEDRAGGGYTF	TRBD1	TRBV5-1	14	-	TRBJ1-2
TGCGCCAGCAGCTTGGAAGGGCGGGGGGCCTATGGCTACACCTTC	CASSLEGRGAYGYTF	-	TRBV5-1	15	-	TRBJ1-2
TGTGCCAGCAGTGAGTTGGCTAGCGGGGGGGCAGATACGCAGTATTTT	CASSELASGGADTQYF	TRBD2	TRBV2	16	-	TRBJ2-3
TGTGCCAGCAGCCAAGGGACAGGAGTCAATTCACCCCTCCACTTT	CASSQGTGVNSPLHF	TRBD1	TRBV5-6	15	-	TRBJ1-6
TGTGCCAGCTTACCCGGCAGGGGAGATGGCTACACCTTC	CASLPGRGDGYTF	-	TRBV21-1	13	-	TRBJ1-2
TGTGCCACCAGCAGAGGGGACAGGCAAGAGACCCAGTACTTC	CATSRGDRQETQYF	TRBD1	TRBV15	14	-	TRBJ2-5
TGCGCCAGCAGCCTCAGGGGGTTCGAGGGGAACACTGAAGCTTTCTTT	CASSLRGFEGNTEAFF	TRBD1	TRBV5-1	16	-	TRBJ1-1
TGTGCCAGCAGCCAAGAGGACAGAAACTATGGCTACACCTTC	CASSQEDRNYGYTF	-	TRBV3-1/TRBV3-2	14	once	TRBJ1-2
TGCAGCGTGTTCGGAGCTGTCACCTACGAGCAGTACTTC	CSVFGAVTYEQYF	-	TRBV29-1	13	-	TRBJ2-7
TGTGCCTGGAGTGTACAGGGAGAGACCCAGTACTTC	CAWSVQGETQYF	-	TRBV30	12	-	TRBJ2-5
TGTGCCAGCAGCCTGACTACCGGGGAGCTGTTTTTT	CASSLTTGELFF	-	TRBV6-5	12	-	TRBJ2-2
TGTGCCAGCTCACCATCATTTCAGGGAACTGGAAACACCATATATTTT	CASSPSFQGTGNTIYF	-	TRBV18	16	-	TRBJ1-3
TGTGCCAGCAGCCAATGGATCCCGGGACAGGGAGGCGAGCAGTACTTC	CASSQWIPGQGGEQYF	TRBD1	TRBV3-1/TRBV3-2	16	-	TRBJ2-7
TGTGCCAGCAGCTTGGGACTCACCGGGGAGCTGTTTTTT	CASSLGLTGELFF	-	TRBV5-4	13	-	TRBJ2-2
TGTGCCAGCAGTTACGCGGGACAGGGTAGCGACGAGCAGTACTTC	CASSYAGQGSDEQYF	TRBD1	TRBV6-6	15	-	TRBJ2-7
TGTGCCTGGGCCGGGACATCCTCTTCACCCCTCCACTTT	CAWAGTSSSPLHF	-	TRBV30	13	-	TRBJ1-6
TGTGCCTACCACAGGGTCACAGATACGCAGTATTTT	CAYHRVTDTQYF	-	TRBV30	12	-	TRBJ2-3
TGTGCCAGCAGTTACTCGAGAGGGGGAGAGGGCTACACCTTC	CASSYSRGGEGYTF	-	TRBV6-5	14	-	TRBJ1-2
TGTGCCTGGAGTGTATCCTGGCAGTACAATCAGCCCCAGCATTTT	CAWSVSWQYNQPQHF	-	TRBV30	15	-	TRBJ1-5
TGCGCCAGCAGCTTGGTACAGGGGCAAGAGGGTGAGCAGTTCTTC	CASSLVQGQEGEQFF	TRBD1	TRBV5-1	15	-	TRBJ2-1
TGTGCCAGCAGCCTTAGACTAGCAACTCCAGATACGCAGTATTTT	CASSLRLATPDTQYF	TRBD2	TRBV5-6	15	-	TRBJ2-3
TGTGCCAGCAGCCAAGATGTCGGACTAGCGGGGGGGTTGCAGTATTTT	CASSQDVGLAGGLQYF	TRBD2	TRBV3-1/TRBV3-2	16	-	TRBJ2-3
TGTGCCAGCAGCGCCGATCAGGGCTACTCTGGAAACACCATATATTTT	CASSADQGYSGNTIYF	-	TRBV9	16	once	TRBJ1-3
TGTGCCAGCAGTTACTCCCGGGATGAAAAACTGTTTTTT	CASSYSRDEKLFF	-	TRBV6-5	13	-	TRBJ1-4
TGTGCCAGCAGCTCCATGGGGGGGGTAGTCGGCTACACCTTC	CASSSMGGVVGYTF	-	TRBV28	14	-	TRBJ1-2
TGTGCCAGTAGGCGCGGTGGGACAGGGGGGAATCAGCCCCAGCATTTT	CASRRGGTGGNQPQHF	TRBD1	TRBV19	16	-	TRBJ1-5
TGTGCCAGCAGCTTAGGAGGTGATGCCATGAACACTGAAGCTTTCTTT	CASSLGGDAMNTEAFF	-	TRBV11-3	16	-	TRBJ1-1
TGTGCCAGCAACAAACCCCAGGGGGCGAGGTACGAGCAGTACTTC	CASNKPQGARYEQYF	TRBD1	TRBV28	15	-	TRBJ2-7
TGTGCCAGCAGCACAACAGGTCTATATAATTCACCCCTCCACTTT	CASSTTGLYNSPLHF	-	TRBV9	15	few	TRBJ1-6
TGCGCCAGCAGCCCCCTAAGTTTCTCTGGAAACACCATATATTTT	CASSPLSFSGNTIYF	-	TRBV4-1	15	-	TRBJ1-3